The text below deals with one T cell receptor beta chain. This record comes from a study of patients and donors after allogeneic stem cell transplantation. Each CDR3 protein gets one entry after TCRdb re-called the RT-PCR reads with MiXCR. This table holds 900,000 to 1,000,000 distinct CDR3 sequences, more than 15% found once. What was sequenced was blood, either unsorted or a sorted T cell fraction (not recorded which). This clonotype originated in a human donor who was either an allogeneic HSCT recipient or a stem cell or donor lymphocyte infusion donor (not recorded which). It is not recorded whose cells these are; they may come from a transplant donor.

CDR3 nucleotides: TGTGCCAGCAAGCTTCAGGGCTTTGATCAGCCCCAGCATTTT. This gives the protein CASKLQGFDQPQHF. The chain recombines TRBV12-3 or TRBV12-4 with TRBJ1-5; weak D call: TRBD1 (5 bases). V lost 7 bases and J lost 5, with 15 bases in between. This CDR3 contains 14 residues.